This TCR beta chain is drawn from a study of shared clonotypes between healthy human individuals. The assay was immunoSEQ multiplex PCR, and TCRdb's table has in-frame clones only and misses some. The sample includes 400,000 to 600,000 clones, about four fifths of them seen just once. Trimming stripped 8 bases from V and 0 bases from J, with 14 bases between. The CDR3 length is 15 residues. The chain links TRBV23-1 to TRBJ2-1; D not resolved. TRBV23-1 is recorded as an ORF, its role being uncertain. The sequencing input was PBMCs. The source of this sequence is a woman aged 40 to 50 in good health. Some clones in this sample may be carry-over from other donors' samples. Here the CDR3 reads CASPLSRSSYNEQFF. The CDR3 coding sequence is TGCGCCAGCCCTCTTTCAAGGAGCTCCTACAATGAGCAGTTCTTC.